This T cell receptor beta chain emerged from a study of blood T cell repertoires in COVID-19. Overall study context: Sample material is recorded as cDNA or gDNA derived from T cells, B-cell-depleted T cells, or PBMCs.

Germline V gene data show CDR1 as SGHAT and CDR2 as FQNNGV. CDR3 length: 16 residues. V lost 2 bases to trimming and J lost 4 bases, with 17 bases between them. Generated by immunoSEQ multiplex PCR, the TCRdb table keeps only in-frame clones and is missing some. This sample yields 270,000 or so clones, of which about 86% are seen a single time; 2.5% to 3% belongs to the top ten. The chain carries TRBV11-2 and TRBJ1-2; possibly TRBD1 for D (6 bases). Sequenced material: peripheral blood. The TCR sequence derives from a woman aged 60-75 years with active or convalescent COVID-19. The CDR3 nucleotides read TGTGCCAGCAGCTTAACCCCAGGGGCCCTCCCCTATGGCTACACCTTC. It codes for CASSLTPGALPYGYTF.